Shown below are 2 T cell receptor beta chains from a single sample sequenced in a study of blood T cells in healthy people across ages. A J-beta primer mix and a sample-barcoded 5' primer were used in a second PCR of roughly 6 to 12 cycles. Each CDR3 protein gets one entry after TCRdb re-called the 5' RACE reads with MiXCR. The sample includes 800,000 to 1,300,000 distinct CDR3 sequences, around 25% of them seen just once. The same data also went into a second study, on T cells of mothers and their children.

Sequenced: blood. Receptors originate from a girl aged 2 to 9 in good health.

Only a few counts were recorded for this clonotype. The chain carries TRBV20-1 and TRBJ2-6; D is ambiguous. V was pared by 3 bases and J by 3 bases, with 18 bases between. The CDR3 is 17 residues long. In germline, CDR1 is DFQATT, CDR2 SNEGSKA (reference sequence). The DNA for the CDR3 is TGCAGTGCTAGGGGTCCGGGCTCCAAGGATGGGGCCAACGTCCTGACTTTC. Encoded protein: CSARGPGSKDGANVLTF.

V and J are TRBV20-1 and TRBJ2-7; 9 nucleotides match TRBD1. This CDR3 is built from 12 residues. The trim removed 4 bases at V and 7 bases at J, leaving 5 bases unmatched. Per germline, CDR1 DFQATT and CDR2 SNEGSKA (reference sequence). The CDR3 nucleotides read TGCAGTGCTACGACAGGGGGTGAGGAGCAGTACTTC. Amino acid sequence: CSATTGGEEQYF.